This entry lists 12 T cell receptor beta chains sequenced from one sample in a study of blood T cell repertoires in COVID-19. Repertoires were generated with immunoSEQ multiplex PCR, while TCRdb's copy carries only in-frame clones and drops some. The data hold 200,000 to 250,000 clones, with about nine tenths observed a single time. Sequencing was performed on peripheral blood. Source of these receptors: a man aged 55 to 69 with acute or convalescent COVID-19.

This chain joins TRBV29-1 and TRBJ1-4; D not resolved. Germline assignment: CDR1 SQVTM and CDR2 ANQGSEA. CDR3 length equals 14 residues. V shed 1 base and J shed 4 bases, with 10 bases lying between them. The CDR3 spells CSVEGTTSNEKLFF. The CDR3 bases are TGCAGCGTTGAAGGGACTACCAGTAATGAAAAACTGTTTTTT.

Comments on this clone: At the DNA level, this CDR3 is encoded by other sequences in the same sample as well. This chain joins TRBV12-3 or TRBV12-4 and TRBJ2-1; D ambiguous. The CDR3 loop spans 11 amino acids. Trimming cost V 3 bases and J 6 bases, with 3 bases left between them. The CDR3 nucleotides are TGTGCCAGCAGTTTTCGCAATGAGCAGTTCTTC. Translated, it gives CASSFRNEQFF.

V is TRBV3-1 (or the pseudogene TRBV3-2) and J is TRBJ2-7, with TRBD1 matching 10 bases. This CDR3 comprises 14 residues. Trimming at V came to 8 bases and at J to 5 bases, leaving 9 bases not matched to a gene. Germline CDR1 is LGHDT and CDR2 is YNNKEL (reference sequence). CDR3 in amino acids: CASSWTGGPNEQYF. CDR3 DNA: TGTGCCAGCTCGTGGACAGGGGGTCCGAACGAGCAGTACTTC.

J is TRBJ2-4 and V is TRBV7-2; TRBD2 matches at 12 bases. The CDR3 has 15 residues. Germline CDR1 SGHTA, CDR2 FQGNSA. With V trimmed by 0 bases and J by 7 bases, 1 base remained unmatched. CDR3 bases: TGTGCCAGCAGCTTAGCCCTAGCGGGAGGGAACATTCAGTACTTC. Translation gives CASSLALAGGNIQYF.

A few counts support this clone. J is TRBJ1-6 and V is TRBV2; TRBD1 aligns across 10 bases. CDR3 length equals 15 residues. Trimming at V came to 6 bases and at J to 7 bases, leaving 6 bases not matched to a gene. The germline V gene encodes CDR1 SNHLY and CDR2 FYNNEI. Here the CDR3 DNA reads TGTGCCAGCAGAGGTGGGACAGGGGAAAATTCACCCCTCCACTTT. Its protein is CASRGGTGENSPLHF.

This clone came up a few times. CDR3: CASSLAGGDQPQHF. For the CDR3, the DNA is TGTGCCAGCAGCTTAGCTGGGGGCGATCAGCCCCAGCATTTT. This chain uses TRBV7-8 with TRBJ1-5; D is possibly TRBD1 (6 bases). The CDR3 is 14 residues long. Germline values: CDR1 SGHVS, CDR2 FQNEAQ. Trimming shortened V by 0 bases and J by 5 bases, and 8 bases separated the two germline ends. The whole variable domain, filled in from reference TRBV7-8 and TRBJ1-5, reads GAGVSQSPRYKVAKRGQDVALRCDPISGHVSLFWYQQALGQGPEFLTYFQNEAQLDKSGLPSDRFFAERPEGSVSTLKIQRTQQEDSAVYLCASSLAGGDQPQHFGDGTRLSIL.

V gene TRBV5-1 combines with J gene TRBJ2-7, with D perhaps matching TRBD2 (6 bases). Germline V gene lookup returns CDR1 SGHRS and CDR2 YFSETQ. V lost 2 bases and J 3 bases, leaving 18 bases between the germline ends. The CDR3 covers 16 residues. The CDR3 nucleotides are TGCGCCAGCAGCTTAGGGGCGATAGTGGGAGGCTACGAGCAGTACTTC. Translated: CASSLGAIVGGYEQYF. The full variable domain, rest sourced from reference TRBV5-1 and TRBJ2-7, is KAGVTQTPRYLIKTRGQQVTLSCSPISGHRSVSWYQQTPGQGLQFLFEYFSETQRNKGNFPGRFSGRQFSNSRSEMNVSTLELGDSALYLCASSLGAIVGGYEQYFGPGTRLTVT.

This clone was recorded once. This sequence joins TRBV25-1 and TRBJ1-2; TRBD1 matches 7 bases. Germline V gene data show CDR1 as MGHDK and CDR2 as SYGVNS. The CDR3 runs 12 residues. V was clipped by 10 bases and J by 2 bases; unmatched bases: 4. The CDR3 region has the DNA TGTGCCATCGGGACAGCCAACTATGGCTACACCTTC. This translates into CAIGTANYGYTF.

This clone was seen only once. The rearrangement joins TRBV28 to TRBJ1-5; D call uncertain. The CDR3 is made up of 16 amino acids. V dropped 7 bases and J dropped 0 bases, with 16 bases sitting between them. Looked up from germline, CDR1 is MDHEN and CDR2 is SYDVKM. The CDR3 spells CASIRSTGYSNQPQHF. In DNA, the CDR3 is TGTGCCAGCATTCGCTCTACGGGGTATAGCAATCAGCCCCAGCATTTT. Combining the CDR3 with reference TRBV28 and TRBJ1-5 gives the whole variable domain DVKVTQSSRYLVKRTGEKVFLECVQDMDHENMFWYRQDPGLGLRLIYFSYDVKMKEKGDIPEGYSVSREKKERFSLILESASTNQTSMYLCASIRSTGYSNQPQHFGDGTRLSIL.

This clone has just a few counts. The chain combines TRBV6-5 with TRBJ1-4; D may be TRBD1 (5 bases). Germline V CDR1 and CDR2: MNHEY, SVGAGI. The CDR3 is 13 amino acids. The V end lost 10 bases, the J end lost 4 bases, and 13 bases lay between the germline ends. CDR3 nucleotide sequence: TGTGCCACCCATGGGGGGGTTAATGAAAAACTGTTTTTT. Translating gives CATHGGVNEKLFF.

The rearrangement uses TRBV5-5 and TRBJ2-7; weak D call: TRBD2 (6 bases). Per the germline V gene, CDR1 is SGHKS and CDR2 is YYEKEE (reference sequence). The CDR3 has 14 residues. Trimming left V 4 bases short and J 5 bases short, with 16 bases between. In DNA, the CDR3 is TGTGCCAGCAGCCAACCCATCGGCGGGGACGAGCAGTACTTC. Amino acid sequence: CASSQPIGGDEQYF.

The rearrangement links TRBV9 to TRBJ1-4, with 8 positions matching TRBD1. V lost 4 bases to trimming and J lost 8 bases; unmatched junction nucleotides: 13. This CDR3 has 16 residues. Germline values: CDR1 SGDLS, CDR2 YYNGEE. The CDR3 loop reads CASSPPGGAGGEKLFF. The CDR3, as DNA: TGTGCCAGCAGCCCGCCAGGGGGCGCCGGAGGAGAAAAACTGTTTTTT.